Shown below are 18 T cell receptor beta chains from a single sample sequenced in a study of OX40 agonist ivuxolimab in advanced cancers. TCRdb keeps only in-frame clones here, not all; method: immunoSEQ multiplex PCR. This sample has over 30,000 clones, with 85% to 95% found just once. Sequencing was performed on CD4+ or CD8+ T cells sorted from blood, taken in a trial of the OX40 agonist ivuxolimab. All receptors derive from an adult with an advanced solid tumor such as melanoma, head and neck, liver or kidney cancer.

The chain carries TRBV5-6 and TRBJ2-3, with 10 nucleotides matching TRBD2. V lost 4 bases, J lost 1 base, and 3 bases stayed unmatched. The CDR3 extends over 15 amino acids. From germline, CDR1 is SGHDT and CDR2 YYEEEE. Here the CDR3 DNA reads TGTGCCAGCAGCCCCGGGACTAGCGGCACAGATACGCAGTATTTT. Translating gives CASSPGTSGTDTQYF.

The J gene is TRBJ1-1, the V gene TRBV10-2, with D possibly TRBD1 on 5 matching bases. The CDR3 is 13 amino acids. Deletions cut 6 bases from V and 1 base from J, with 9 bases between. Germline-derived CDR1 and CDR2 are WSHSY and SAAADI. CDR3: CASSLGANTEAFF. CDR3 nucleotide sequence: TGCGCCAGCAGCCTCGGGGCGAACACTGAAGCTTTCTTT.

The rearrangement joins TRBV7-8 to TRBJ2-1; possibly TRBD2 for D (5 bases). The V end was cut by 0 bases, the J end by 9 bases, with 15 bases between. This CDR3 has 15 amino acids. The germline gives CDR1 SGHVS, CDR2 FQNEAQ. This CDR3 reads CASSLAARLAPEQFF. The CDR3 region has the DNA TGTGCCAGCAGCTTAGCAGCCCGTCTAGCTCCTGAGCAGTTCTTC.

The V and J genes are TRBV5-8 and TRBJ1-6; maybe TRBD1 (5 bases). The V gene lost 4 bases and the J gene lost 3 bases, with 11 bases spanning the gap. The CDR3 has 15 amino acids. In germline, CDR1 is SGHTS, CDR2 YDEGEE. The CDR3 DNA is TGTGCCAGCAGCCGAGGCAGGGACTATAATTCACCCCTCCACTTT. Amino acid sequence: CASSRGRDYNSPLHF.

This clone was recorded once. The chain carries TRBV25-1 and TRBJ2-5; D not certain. The length of the CDR3 is 13 residues. CDR1 is MGHDK, CDR2 SYGVNS, per germline. Trimming stripped 3 bases from V and 0 bases from J, with 5 bases between. This CDR3 reads CASSDPYQETQYF. CDR3 sequence (DNA): TGTGCCAGCAGTGATCCATACCAAGAGACCCAGTACTTC.

The chain employs TRBV7-9 and TRBJ2-7; 7 nucleotides align to TRBD1. The CDR3 totals 16 residues. From germline, CDR1 is SEHNR and CDR2 FQNEAQ (reference sequence). With 5 bases clipped from V and 0 bases from J, the junction kept 10 bases outside the gene matches. CDR3 nucleotides: TGTGCCAGCAGCGGGGACAGACCCAAAGTCTCCTACGAGCAGTACTTC. This sequence encodes CASSGDRPKVSYEQYF.

The V and J genes are TRBV7-2 and TRBJ2-1, with 11 bases fitting TRBD2. Per the germline V gene, CDR1 is SGHTA and CDR2 is FQGNSA. This CDR3 region has 15 residues. V lost 5 bases, J lost 8 bases, and 8 bases stayed unmatched. The CDR3 region has the DNA TGTGCCAGCAGCCCACTAGCGGGAGAGTTCGATGAGCAGTTCTTC. Its translation: CASSPLAGEFDEQFF.

This clone was counted a single time. The V call is TRBV6-6, the J call TRBJ1-1; D is uncertain. Germline V gene data show CDR1 as MNHNY and CDR2 as SVGAGI (reference sequence). The CDR3 runs 15 residues. V lost 0 bases, J lost 4 bases, and 12 bases lay in between. CDR3 sequence reads: CASSYSPGIGTEAFF. The CDR3 DNA is TGTGCCAGCAGTTACTCACCGGGGATTGGCACTGAAGCTTTCTTT.

In DNA form, the CDR3 reads TGTGCCAGCAGTTTAGGACACTACAATCAGCCCCAGCATTTT. Protein product: CASSLGHYNQPQHF. The V call is TRBV5-6, the J call TRBJ1-5; TRBD1 might be the D (5 bases). V gave up 5 bases and J gave up 3 bases, with 12 bases separating them. Germline values: CDR1 SGHDT, CDR2 YYEEEE. The CDR3 loop spans 14 amino acids. Full variable domain (remainder filled in from reference TRBV5-6 and TRBJ1-5): DAGVTQSPTHLIKTRGQQVTLRCSPKSGHDTVSWYQQALGQGPQFIFQYYEEEERQRGNFPDRFSGHQFPNYSSELNVNALLLGDSALYLCASSLGHYNQPQHFGDGTRLSIL.

The V gene is TRBV10-3, the J gene TRBJ2-3; D possibly matches TRBD1 or TRBD2 (5 bases each). V lost 3 bases to trimming and J lost 2 bases, with 9 bases between them. Germline assignment: CDR1 ENHRY and CDR2 SYGVKD. This CDR3 comprises 14 residues. CDR3 DNA sequence: TGTGCCATCAGTGAAGAGGGGCCCACAGATACGCAGTATTTT. This translates into CAISEEGPTDTQYF.

Turning to this clone: The junction differs from germline at one of its ends, possibly a read error. The sample contains more than one DNA sequence encoding this CDR3. This chain uses TRBV6-5 with TRBJ2-3, with no clear D. Germline V gene sequence: CDR1 MNHEY, CDR2 SVGAGI. The CDR3 runs 14 residues. The CDR3 region is CASSETWRTDTQYF. The CDR3 DNA sequence: TGCGCCAGCAGCGAGACGTGGCGTACAGATACGCAGTATTTT.

The CDR3: CAWTQMPNYGYTF. The DNA of the CDR3 is TGTGCCTGGACCCAGATGCCTAACTATGGCTACACCTTC. The rearrangement uses TRBV30 and TRBJ1-2; unclear D gene. The germline CDR1 and CDR2 sequences are GTSNPN and SVGIG (reference sequence). The CDR3 sequence is 13 residues long. V lost 4 bases and J lost 0, with 9 bases in between.

This chain joins TRBV30 and TRBJ1-1, with D unresolved. The germline CDR1 and CDR2 sequences are GTSNPN and SVGIG (reference sequence). V was shortened by 1 base and J by 6 bases, with 6 bases between the two germline ends. This CDR3 has 11 residues. CDR3 DNA: TGTGCCTGGAGTGCCGGTTCTGAAGCTTTCTTT. Its translation: CAWSAGSEAFF.

This chain links TRBV28 with TRBJ1-1, with 8 bases identical to TRBD1. The CDR3 runs 15 residues. The J segment lost 3 bases and the V segment lost 6 bases, leaving 9 bases of the junction unmatched. Germline CDR1 is MDHEN and CDR2 is SYDVKM. The CDR3 region is CASSVPGGQDTEAFF. Here the CDR3 DNA reads TGTGCCAGCAGCGTACCCGGGGGACAGGACACTGAAGCTTTCTTT. Looking up the rest from reference TRBV28 and TRBJ1-1 gives the full variable domain: DVKVTQSSRYLVKRTGEKVFLECVQDMDHENMFWYRQDPGLGLRLIYFSYDVKMKEKGDIPEGYSVSREKKERFSLILESASTNQTSMYLCASSVPGGQDTEAFFGQGTRLTVV.

This rearrangement joins TRBV10-2 to TRBJ2-1; possible D gene TRBD2, 7 bases. V shed 3 bases and J shed 5 bases, with 17 bases lying between them. This CDR3 region has 16 residues. From germline, CDR1 is WSHSY and CDR2 SAAADI. The CDR3 here is CASSDRAGALDNEQFF. In DNA form, the CDR3 reads TGCGCCAGCAGTGATAGGGCGGGGGCCCTAGACAATGAGCAGTTCTTC.

DNA for the CDR3: TGTGCCAGCTCACCTTTTTCTCCCGGGACAGGGAGCTCTGGGGCCAACGTCCTGACTTTC. It is translated as CASSPFSPGTGSSGANVLTF. The chain carries TRBV18 and TRBJ2-6; 9 bases are a match to TRBD1. This CDR3 region has 20 residues. The V gene end was trimmed by 3 bases and the J gene end by 0 bases; junction bases not matched to a gene: 12. The germline V gene has CDR1 KGHSH and CDR2 LQKENI.

This clone was recorded only once. The chain joins TRBV18 to TRBJ1-2, with no clear D. Per the germline V gene, CDR1 is KGHSH and CDR2 is LQKENI. Trimming took off 3 bases at V and 4 bases at J, with 9 bases between the two ends. The CDR3 sequence is 13 residues long. As DNA, the CDR3 is TGTGCCAGCTCACCTTCGGGAAGCTATGGCTACACCTTC. This translates into CASSPSGSYGYTF. Combining the CDR3 with reference TRBV18 and TRBJ1-2 gives the whole variable domain NAGVMQNPRHLVRRRGQEARLRCSPMKGHSHVYWYRQLPEEGLKFMVYLQKENIIDESGMPKERFSAEFPKEGPSILRIQQVVRGDSAAYFCASSPSGSYGYTFGSGTRLTVV.

The chain employs TRBV5-5 and TRBJ1-1, with D maybe TRBD1 (6 bases). In germline, CDR1 is SGHKS, CDR2 YYEKEE (reference sequence). This CDR3 is 13 amino acids long. Between the trimmed V and J ends, which lost 3 bases and 6 bases, there was a span of 12 bases. CDR3 in amino acids: CASSWVGASEAFF. As DNA, the CDR3 is TGTGCCAGCAGCTGGGTGGGGGCCTCTGAAGCTTTCTTT.